This section outlines one TCR beta chain sequence together with its context. Methods used by the authors: Amplification with reference gene primers provided the estimates of nucleated cell counts. Generated by immunoSEQ multiplex PCR, the TCRdb table keeps only in-frame clones and is missing some. V and J calls plus clone size are reproduced from that table; the DNA served to infer D and trimming. This table holds roughly 220,000 clones, 80% to 90% found once. The sample belongs to a study of blood T cell repertoires in COVID-19. Study-wide background: Samples of COVID-19 (acute and convalescent) were obtained from the United States, Italy and Spain.

The CDR3 covers 14 residues. CDR1 ENHRY and CDR2 SYGVKD come from the germline V gene. V shed 0 bases and J shed 3 bases, with 9 bases lying between them. The chain links TRBV10-3 to TRBJ2-7; TRBD1 is a possible D gene (6 bases). This sequence was found in a woman aged 18-29 years in a cohort exposed to, infected with or recovered from COVID-19 (not recorded which). The material sequenced was PBMCs or T cells enriched from blood (not recorded which). CDR3 residues: CAISESGAFYEQYF. CDR3 coding DNA: TGTGCCATCAGTGAGTCGGGGGCTTTCTACGAGCAGTACTTC.